Each of the 14 T cell receptor beta chains below was sequenced from the same sample in a study of Graves' ophthalmopathy and Graves' hyperthyroidism. Amplified material comprised TCR beta CDR3 regions derived from RNA transcripts. Second-round multiplex PCR followed a first-round RT-PCR using HTBI primers. Via MiXCR, TCRdb re-called the multiplex PCR reads, giving one row per CDR3 protein. The data hold roughly 410,000 distinct CDR3 sequences, with roughly 15% observed a single time. Sequencing input: peripheral blood. Every receptor here comes from a woman between 18 and 29 years old with stable Graves' hyperthyroidism.

Concerning this clonotype itself: Germline is not matched at one junction end, which may reflect a read error. This chain joins TRBV12-3 or TRBV12-4 and TRBJ2-7; 7 bases are shared with TRBD1. The length of the CDR3 is 14 residues. DNA for the CDR3: TGTGCCAGCAGCTTAGATGTGGACAGGTACGAGCAGTACTTC. Encoded protein: CASSLDVDRYEQYF.

This clonotype came up many times. The J gene is TRBJ2-7, the V gene TRBV10-2, with 9 positions matching TRBD1. There are 16 residues in the CDR3. Germline loops: CDR1 WSHSY, CDR2 SAAADI. With V trimmed by 2 bases and J by 5 bases, 10 bases remained unmatched. CDR3 sequence (DNA): TGCGCCAGCAGTGAGGGTGAGGAAGGGACAGGGAACGAGCAGTACTTC. This sequence encodes CASSEGEEGTGNEQYF.

This clonotype was seen repeatedly, ten times or more. The rearrangement joins TRBV27 to TRBJ1-5; D is unclear. V was shortened by 5 bases and J by 9 bases, with 14 bases between the two germline ends. Germline CDR1 and CDR2: MNHEY and SMNVEV (reference sequence). CDR3 length: 13 residues. In DNA form, the CDR3 reads TGTGCCAGCAGTCCCCGAGGAGAATCGCCCCAGCATTTT. Translating gives CASSPRGESPQHF.

This clonotype was seen at least ten times. The gene calls are TRBV10-3 and TRBJ2-2, with TRBD1 matching over 8 bases. From germline, CDR1 is ENHRY and CDR2 SYGVKD. Germline trimming cut 8 bases from V and 1 base from J; bases unmatched to any gene: 9. The CDR3 extends over 16 amino acids. This CDR3 is CAIASSGTGNTGELFF. The CDR3 coding sequence is TGTGCCATCGCATCCTCCGGGACAGGGAACACCGGGGAGCTGTTTTTT.

This clonotype was detected many times. J is TRBJ2-5 and V is TRBV12-3 or TRBV12-4, with D perhaps assigned TRBD1 or TRBD2 (6 bases each). There are 15 residues in the CDR3. V lost 3 bases, J lost 3 bases, and 14 bases lay in between. The DNA of the CDR3 is TGTGCCAGCAGTTTTAGGGCGGGACAAGAAGAGACCCAGTACTTC. This encodes CASSFRAGQEETQYF.

This clonotype was counted at least ten times. The chain employs TRBV7-2 and TRBJ2-7; D gene unclear. Germline-derived CDR1 and CDR2 are SGHTA and FQGNSA. This CDR3 spans 13 amino acids. V gave up 1 base and J gave up 3 bases, with 7 bases separating them. The DNA for the CDR3 is TGTGCCAGCAGCTTAGACCTCGTCTACGAGCAGTACTTC. Translated: CASSLDLVYEQYF.

This clonotype was observed at least ten times. This rearrangement joins TRBV6-5 to TRBJ2-4, with a tentative D call TRBD2 (7 bases). The CDR3 is 16 amino acids. The V gene's germline CDR1 is MNHEY and CDR2 SVGAGI. Trimming cost V 3 bases and J 1 base, with 13 bases left between them. The CDR3 DNA reads TGTGCCAGCAGTTATGGGGGGGGGCTTGCCAAAAACATTCAGTACTTC. Amino acid sequence: CASSYGGGLAKNIQYF.

This chain links TRBV28 with TRBJ2-5; 7 bases agree with TRBD1. CDR1 is MDHEN, CDR2 SYDVKM, per germline. Germline trimming cut 7 bases from V and 5 bases from J; bases unmatched to any gene: 7. This CDR3 has 13 residues. The CDR3 sequence: CASNLQGSETQYF. Here the CDR3 DNA reads TGTGCCAGCAACTTACAGGGGTCGGAGACCCAGTACTTC.

This clonotype was counted ten times or more. V and J are TRBV6-4 and TRBJ1-2, with D unresolved. V gave up 7 bases and J gave up 0 bases, with 21 bases separating them. CDR3 length: 17 residues. From germline, CDR1 is MRHNA and CDR2 SNTAGT. The CDR3 here is CASTPTAGGTSNYGYTF. DNA of the CDR3: TGTGCCAGCACTCCTACGGCCGGAGGAACTTCTAACTATGGCTACACCTTC.

The chain recombines TRBV25-1 with TRBJ2-7; TRBD2 aligns across 10 bases. The CDR3 runs to 14 residues. Germline CDR1 and CDR2: MGHDK and SYGVNS. V trimming: 7 bases; J trimming: 4 bases; junction bases outside the gene matches: 7. The CDR3 DNA follows: TGTGCCAGCACTTGGGTAGCGGGAGGATACGAGCAGTACTTC. Protein sequence: CASTWVAGGYEQYF.

This clonotype was detected many times. The chain recombines TRBV5-5 with TRBJ2-2; D not certain. The CDR3 has 15 amino acids. Germline values: CDR1 SGHKS, CDR2 YYEKEE (reference sequence). The germline V and J ends were trimmed by 0 bases and 5 bases, with 11 bases remaining between them. The DNA of the CDR3 is TGTGCCAGCAGCTTGGAGGGTGTGAGGACCGGGGAGCTGTTTTTT. Translation: CASSLEGVRTGELFF.

This clonotype has ten or more counts. This sequence joins TRBV20-1 and TRBJ1-1; perhaps TRBD1 as D (5 bases). CDR1 is DFQATT, CDR2 SNEGSKA, per germline (reference sequence). V was pared by 0 bases and J by 3 bases, with 14 bases between. The CDR3 sequence is 15 residues long. CDR3 nucleotides: TGCAGTGCTAGAGACCGGGGCGGGGGGTACACTGAAGCTTTCTTT. Translated: CSARDRGGGYTEAFF.

In this sample, this clonotype turned up many times. The V and J genes are TRBV11-3 and TRBJ2-3, with D possibly TRBD1 on 6 matching bases. CDR1 and CDR2 from the germline V gene are SGHNT and YENEEA. The CDR3 totals 13 residues. Trimming cost V 8 bases and J 0 bases, with 9 bases left between them. The CDR3 reads CASGTSSTDTQYF. CDR3 nucleotide sequence: TGTGCCAGCGGGACATCAAGCACAGATACGCAGTATTTT.

This clonotype was recorded once. This chain's CDR3 is CASSPPGKNTEAFF. The CDR3 bases are TGTGCCAGCTCACCACCGGGCAAGAACACTGAAGCTTTCTTT. The chain uses TRBV18 and TRBJ1-1, with D hard to call. CDR3 length equals 14 residues. V was shortened by 0 bases and J by 1 base, with 6 bases between the two germline ends. Germline V lookup: CDR1 KGHSH, CDR2 LQKENI.